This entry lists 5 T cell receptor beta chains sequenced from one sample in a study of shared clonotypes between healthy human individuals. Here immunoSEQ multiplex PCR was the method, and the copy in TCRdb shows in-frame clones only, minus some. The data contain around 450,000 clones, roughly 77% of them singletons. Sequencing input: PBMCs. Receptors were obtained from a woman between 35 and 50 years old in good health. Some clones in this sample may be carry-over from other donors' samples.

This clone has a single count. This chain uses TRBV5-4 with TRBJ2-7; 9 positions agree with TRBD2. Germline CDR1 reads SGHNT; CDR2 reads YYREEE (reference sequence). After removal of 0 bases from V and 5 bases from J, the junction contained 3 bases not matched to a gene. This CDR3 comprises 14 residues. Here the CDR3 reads CASSLGSSGNEQYF. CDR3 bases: TGTGCCAGCAGCTTGGGTTCTAGCGGGAACGAGCAGTACTTC.

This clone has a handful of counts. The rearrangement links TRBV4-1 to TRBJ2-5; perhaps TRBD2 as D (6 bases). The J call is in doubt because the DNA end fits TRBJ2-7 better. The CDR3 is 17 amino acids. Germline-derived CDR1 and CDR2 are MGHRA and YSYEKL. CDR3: CASSQDLGRTTTYEQYF. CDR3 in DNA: TGCGCCAGCAGCCAAGACCTCGGTAGGACTACTACCTACGAGCAGTACTTC.

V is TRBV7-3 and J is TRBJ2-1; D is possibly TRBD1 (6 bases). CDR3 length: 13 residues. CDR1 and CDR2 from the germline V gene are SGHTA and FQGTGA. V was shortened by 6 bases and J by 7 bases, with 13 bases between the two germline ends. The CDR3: CASRVAGANEQFF. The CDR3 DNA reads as TGTGCCAGCAGAGTCGCAGGGGCGAATGAGCAGTTCTTC. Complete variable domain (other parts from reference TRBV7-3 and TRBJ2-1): GAGVSQTPSNKVTEKGKYVELRCDPISGHTALYWYRQSLGQGPEFLIYFQGTGAADDSGLPNDRFFAVRPEGSVSTLKIQRTERGDSAVYLCASRVAGANEQFFGPGTRLTVL.

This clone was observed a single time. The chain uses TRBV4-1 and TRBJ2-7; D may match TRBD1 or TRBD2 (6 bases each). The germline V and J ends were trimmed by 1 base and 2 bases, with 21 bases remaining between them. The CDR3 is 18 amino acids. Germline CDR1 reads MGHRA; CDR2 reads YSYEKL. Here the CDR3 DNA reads TGCGCCAGCAGCCAAGCGATGCACGAGGGGGACTCCGCCTACGAGCAGTACTTC. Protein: CASSQAMHEGDSAYEQYF.

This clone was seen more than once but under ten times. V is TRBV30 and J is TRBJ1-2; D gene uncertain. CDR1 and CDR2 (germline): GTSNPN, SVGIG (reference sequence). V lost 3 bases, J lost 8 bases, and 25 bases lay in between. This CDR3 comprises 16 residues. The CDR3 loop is CAWSDPRTADVLGYTF. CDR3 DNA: TGTGCCTGGAGCGATCCACGGACCGCAGACGTTTTGGGCTACACCTTC.